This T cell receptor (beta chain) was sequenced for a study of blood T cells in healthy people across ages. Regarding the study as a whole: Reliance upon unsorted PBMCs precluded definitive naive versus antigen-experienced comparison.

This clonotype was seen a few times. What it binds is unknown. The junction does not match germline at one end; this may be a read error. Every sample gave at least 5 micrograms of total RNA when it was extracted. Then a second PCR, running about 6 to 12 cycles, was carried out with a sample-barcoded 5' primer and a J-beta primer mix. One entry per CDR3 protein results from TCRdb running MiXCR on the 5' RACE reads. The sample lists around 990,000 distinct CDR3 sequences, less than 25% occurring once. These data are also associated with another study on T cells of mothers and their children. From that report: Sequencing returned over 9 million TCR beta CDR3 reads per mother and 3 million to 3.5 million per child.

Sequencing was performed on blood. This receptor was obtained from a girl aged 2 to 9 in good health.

The CDR3 DNA follows: TGCAGTGCTGAAGCGAGCGAGCAGCTCTTC. Protein: CSAEASEQLF. The chain links TRBV20-1 to TRBJ2-1, with D unclear. This CDR3 region has 10 residues. Germline V CDR1 and CDR2: DFQATT, SNEGSKA (reference sequence).